The 17 T cell receptor beta chains listed next were all sequenced from one sample in a study of cytomegalovirus exposure and HLA in healthy donors. The PCR was carried out with 60 Vbeta primers and 13 Jbeta primers. Sequenced by immunoSEQ multiplex PCR; TCRdb stores in-frame clones only, minus some. The table has approximately 150,000 clones, around 73% seen once. The specimen sequenced was PBMCs. Source of these receptors: a female donor in good health and CMV-seronegative.

V gene TRBV19 combines with J gene TRBJ2-5, with D possibly matching TRBD1 (6 bases). CDR1 is LNHDA, CDR2 SQIVND, per germline (reference sequence). The CDR3 consists of 16 residues. Trimming took 6 bases from V and 2 from J, leaving 19 bases between them. The CDR3 bases are TGTGCCAGTAGCCCTCGACGAATGGACAGACAAGAGACCCAGTACTTC. Amino acids: CASSPRRMDRQETQYF.

Details on this clone: One junction end disagrees with the germline gene, perhaps due to a read error. The rearrangement uses TRBV5-1 and TRBJ2-7, with 7 bases matching TRBD1. CDR1 SGHRS and CDR2 YFSETQ come from the germline V gene. CDR3 length equals 14 residues. CDR3 residues: CASSLDPPDREFSF. The DNA for the CDR3 is TGCGCCAGCAGCTTGGACCCACCTGACAGGGAATTTTCCTTC.

This clone was picked up one time. The J gene is TRBJ2-7, the V gene TRBV7-9, with D maybe TRBD1 (6 bases). V gave up 5 bases and J gave up 6 bases, with 17 bases separating them. Germline V gene data show CDR1 as SEHNR and CDR2 as FQNEAQ (reference sequence). The CDR3 contains 14 residues. The chain's CDR3 is CASSPPGQYIEQYF. The CDR3 DNA is TGTGCCAGCAGCCCGCCGGGACAATATATCGAGCAGTACTTC.

To note about this clone: Other DNA sequences of this sample code for an identical CDR3. The rearrangement uses TRBV5-6 and TRBJ1-6, with TRBD1 as a possible D gene (6 bases). The CDR3 spans 14 residues. Between the trimmed V and J ends, which lost 1 base and 7 bases, there was a span of 9 bases. Germline V gives CDR1 SGHDT, CDR2 YYEEEE. The CDR3 sequence: CASSLRGLNSPLHF. Written as DNA, the CDR3 is TGTGCCAGCAGCTTGAGGGGGTTAAATTCACCCCTCCACTTT.

A word on this clone: The same CDR3 is also encoded by other DNA sequences in this sample. This chain uses TRBV9 with TRBJ2-7; 11 nucleotides line up with TRBD1. The germline V gene has CDR1 SGDLS and CDR2 YYNGEE. The CDR3 consists of 14 residues. Trimming removed 4 bases from V and 4 bases from J; junction bases left unmatched: 4. The CDR3 DNA reads TGTGCCAGCAGCCCCCGGGACAGGGGGTACGAGCAGTACTTC. This gives the protein CASSPRDRGYEQYF.

The V call is TRBV5-1, the J call TRBJ1-1; the D gene is possibly TRBD1 (6 bases). CDR1 is SGHRS and CDR2 is YFSETQ in the germline V gene. Trimming took 2 bases from V and 7 from J, leaving 18 bases between them. The CDR3 length is 15 residues. The CDR3 is CASSFGIRGASEAFF. CDR3 bases: TGCGCCAGCAGCTTTGGTATCCGGGGGGCGAGTGAAGCTTTCTTT.

This clone has only a few counts. The chain has TRBV5-4 and TRBJ1-2; 8 positions match TRBD1. This CDR3 has 15 amino acids. The germline V gene has CDR1 SGHNT and CDR2 YYREEE (reference sequence). The trim removed 4 bases at V and 0 bases at J, leaving 5 bases unmatched. The CDR3 nucleotides are TGTGCCAGCAGCCCCTGGACAGGGTCTAACTATGGCTACACCTTC. Its protein is CASSPWTGSNYGYTF. The full variable domain, its missing parts supplied by reference TRBV5-4 and TRBJ1-2, is ETGVTQSPTHLIKTRGQQVTLRCSSQSGHNTVSWYQQALGQGPQFIFQYYREEENGRGNFPPRFSGLQFPNYSSELNVNALELDDSALYLCASSPWTGSNYGYTFGSGTRLTVV.

DNA of the CDR3: TGTGCCAGCGGAACGGCTAGCGGGGGCCAAGAGACCCAGTACTTC. Amino acids: CASGTASGGQETQYF. The genes are TRBV6-1 and TRBJ2-5, with 10 bases aligning to TRBD2. Trimming took 8 bases from V and 1 from J; bases not matched to a gene: 7. Per the germline V gene, CDR1 is MNHNS and CDR2 is SASEGT. There are 15 residues in the CDR3.

This chain uses TRBV28 with TRBJ1-4; 9 bases line up with TRBD1. The CDR3 totals 18 residues. The J segment lost 0 bases and the V segment lost 8 bases, leaving 13 bases of the junction unmatched. The V gene's germline CDR1 is MDHEN and CDR2 SYDVKM. CDR3 residues: CASSPTRDREATNEKLFF. Written as DNA, the CDR3 is TGTGCCAGCTCTCCCACGAGGGACAGGGAGGCAACTAATGAAAAACTGTTTTTT.

The rearrangement uses TRBV9 and TRBJ2-7, with D unresolved. Trimming left V 0 bases short and J 3 bases short, with 10 bases between. This CDR3 comprises 14 residues. Germline V gene sequence: CDR1 SGDLS, CDR2 YYNGEE. CDR3 region: CASSVAPSGYEQYF. The CDR3 nucleotides read TGTGCCAGCAGCGTAGCCCCCTCGGGCTACGAGCAGTACTTC. The whole variable domain, filled in from reference TRBV9 and TRBJ2-7, reads DSGVTQTPKHLITATGQRVTLRCSPRSGDLSVYWYQQSLDQGLQFLIQYYNGEERAKGNILERFSAQQFPDLHSELNLSSLELGDSALYFCASSVAPSGYEQYFGPGTRLTVT.

This clone has a handful of counts. This sequence joins TRBV7-9 and TRBJ2-7, with D tentatively TRBD1 (6 bases). V lost 6 bases to trimming and J lost 6 bases, with 15 bases between them. This CDR3 comprises 13 residues. CDR1 is SEHNR, CDR2 FQNEAQ, per germline (reference sequence). This CDR3 is CASSLLQGLEQYF. The CDR3 bases are TGTGCCAGCAGTTTACTGCAGGGGCTCGAGCAGTACTTC. Based on the CDR3 plus reference TRBV7-9 and TRBJ2-7, the full variable domain is DTGVSQNPRHKITKRGQNVTFRCDPISEHNRLYWYRQTLGQGPEFLTYFQNEAQLEKSRLLSDRFSAERPKGSFSTLEIQRTEQGDSAMYLCASSLLQGLEQYFGPGTRLTVT.

The V gene is TRBV11-2, the J gene TRBJ1-4; D perhaps matches TRBD1 (5 bases). Trimming removed 2 bases from V and 4 bases from J, with 8 bases in between. The CDR3 is made up of 14 amino acids. Germline-derived CDR1 and CDR2 are SGHAT and FQNNGV. The CDR3 reads CASSLRQFNEKLFF. The CDR3, as DNA: TGTGCCAGCAGCTTAAGACAGTTTAATGAAAAACTGTTTTTT.

The CDR3 is CASSVDRSNTEAFF. The DNA for the CDR3 is TGTGCCAGCAGCGTAGATCGGTCAAACACTGAAGCTTTCTTT. This chain joins TRBV9 and TRBJ1-1; D gene uncertain. Deletions cut 0 bases from V and 2 bases from J, with 8 bases between. This CDR3 is built from 14 residues. Germline values: CDR1 SGDLS, CDR2 YYNGEE. Filled out from reference TRBV9 and TRBJ1-1, the complete variable domain reads DSGVTQTPKHLITATGQRVTLRCSPRSGDLSVYWYQQSLDQGLQFLIQYYNGEERAKGNILERFSAQQFPDLHSELNLSSLELGDSALYFCASSVDRSNTEAFFGQGTRLTVV.

The chain joins TRBV7-2 to TRBJ1-3, with D perhaps matching TRBD1 (6 bases). Germline-derived CDR1 and CDR2 are SGHTA and FQGNSA. V lost 5 bases and J lost 0, with 17 bases in between. The CDR3 runs 17 residues. In DNA form, the CDR3 reads TGTGCCAGCAGCCGGCAGGGGACCCGCAACTCTGGAAACACCATATATTTT. Translated: CASSRQGTRNSGNTIYF.

V and J are TRBV9 and TRBJ1-4; TRBD1 matches 11 bases. Trimming took 0 bases from V and 5 from J; bases not matched to a gene: 0. Germline V lookup: CDR1 SGDLS, CDR2 YYNGEE. The CDR3 extends over 15 amino acids. The CDR3 region has the DNA TGTGCCAGCAGCGTAGGGGACAGGGGGAATGAAAAACTGTTTTTT. Translation: CASSVGDRGNEKLFF.

The chain carries TRBV28 and TRBJ2-1; 11 bases align to TRBD2. After removal of 3 bases from V and 2 bases from J, the junction contained 0 bases not matched to a gene. CDR3 length equals 15 residues. Germline V gene lookup returns CDR1 MDHEN and CDR2 SYDVKM. The CDR3 sequence is CASSLTSGAYNEQFF. CDR3 in DNA: TGTGCCAGCAGTTTGACTAGCGGGGCCTACAATGAGCAGTTCTTC.

The gene calls are TRBV28 and TRBJ1-2; 9 bases align to TRBD1. Germline V gene sequence: CDR1 MDHEN, CDR2 SYDVKM. The CDR3 sequence is 15 residues long. Germline trimming cut 7 bases from V and 5 bases from J; bases unmatched to any gene: 11. The CDR3 loop is CASTTGTGTFYGYTF. The CDR3 DNA is TGTGCCAGCACCACCGGGACAGGGACCTTTTATGGCTACACCTTC.